These T cell receptor beta chains were read from a single sample in a study of radiation and T cells in renal cell carcinoma. Sequenced by immunoSEQ multiplex PCR; TCRdb stores in-frame clones only, minus some. The sample shows about 140,000 clones, approximately 82% of them seen only once. The sequencing used blood, collected from a patient whose treatment included radiotherapy and nephrectomy. All receptors come from a woman aged 50 to 60 with renal cell carcinoma. Each CDR3 is given with its conserved first and last residue. D genes are given only for firm matches. The listing skips clone size in some rows; elsewhere it reads once, few, many or a size class.

D	V	J	size	CDR3	DNA
.	TRBV7-9	TRBJ2-3	.	CASSSDLTSRDTQYF	TGTGCCAGCAGCTCAGACCTGACTAGTCGGGATACGCAGTATTTT
.	TRBV7-2	TRBJ2-7	.	CASSLDRRPGYF	TGTGCCAGCAGCCTCGATCGGAGGCCGGGGTACTTC
.	TRBV5-1	TRBJ1-1	.	CASSPDYTEAFF	TGCGCCAGCAGCCCGGACTACACTGAAGCTTTCTTT
.	TRBV19	TRBJ1-1	few	CASSIDAIAEAFF	TGTGCCAGTAGTATCGATGCCATAGCTGAAGCTTTCTTT
.	TRBV19	TRBJ1-4	once	CASSPELLGTTNEKLFF	TGTGCCAGTAGCCCTGAGCTCTTGGGAACAACTAATGAAAAACTGTTTTTT
TRBD2	TRBV7-9	TRBJ2-1	.	CASSLARGENDNEQFF	TGTGCCAGCAGCTTAGCTCGGGGGGAGAACGACAATGAGCAGTTCTTC
TRBD1	TRBV29-1	TRBJ1-1	.	CSVWQGAAEAFF	TGCAGCGTTTGGCAGGGGGCGGCTGAAGCTTTCTTT
.	TRBV2	TRBJ2-4	.	CASSGAGAHIQYF	TGTGCCAGCAGTGGGGCGGGCGCTCACATTCAGTACTTC
.	TRBV30	TRBJ1-2	.	CAWSVQGVSYTF	TGTGCCTGGAGTGTTCAGGGAGTTAGCTACACCTTC
TRBD1	TRBV18	TRBJ2-7	.	CASSLGQGAREQYF	TGTGCCAGCTCACTGGGACAGGGGGCTCGCGAGCAGTACTTC